Sequencing of this T cell receptor (beta chain) was carried out in a study of blood T cell repertoires in COVID-19. Study summary: Both acute and convalescent COVID-19 samples were obtained from the United States, Italy and Spain.

Generated by immunoSEQ multiplex PCR, the TCRdb table keeps only in-frame clones and is missing some. The sample yields approximately 330,000 clones, roughly nine tenths seen once. Trimming cost V 6 bases and J 5 bases, with 28 bases left between them. CDR1 is MDHEN, CDR2 SYDVKM, per germline. This CDR3 region has 18 residues. All recovered Cohort 3 donors got two negative PCRs, got clearance, or saw symptom resolution. The sample was PBMCs or T cells enriched from blood (not recorded which). This receptor was obtained from a woman aged 30 to 39 who had recovered from COVID-19. The chain recombines TRBV28 with TRBJ1-1, with D possibly matching TRBD1 (5 bases). CDR3 in amino acids: CASRQYPGPPGGITEAFF. The DNA of the CDR3 is TGTGCCAGCAGGCAATATCCGGGACCACCGGGAGGAATTACTGAAGCTTTCTTT.